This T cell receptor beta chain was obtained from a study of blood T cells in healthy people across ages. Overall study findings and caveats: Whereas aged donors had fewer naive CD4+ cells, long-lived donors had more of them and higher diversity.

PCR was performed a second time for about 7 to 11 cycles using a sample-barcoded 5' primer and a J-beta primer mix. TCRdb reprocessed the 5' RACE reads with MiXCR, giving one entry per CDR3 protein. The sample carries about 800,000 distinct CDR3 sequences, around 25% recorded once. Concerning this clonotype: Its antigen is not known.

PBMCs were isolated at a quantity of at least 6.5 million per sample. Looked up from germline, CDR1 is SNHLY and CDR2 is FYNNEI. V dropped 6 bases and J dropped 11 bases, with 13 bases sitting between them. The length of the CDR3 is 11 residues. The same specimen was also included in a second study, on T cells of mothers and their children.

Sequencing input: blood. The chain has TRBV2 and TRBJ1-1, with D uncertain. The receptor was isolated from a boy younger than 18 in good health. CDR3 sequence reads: CASSPELSAFF. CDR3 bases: TGTGCCAGCAGCCCGGAGCTTTCGGCTTTCTTT.